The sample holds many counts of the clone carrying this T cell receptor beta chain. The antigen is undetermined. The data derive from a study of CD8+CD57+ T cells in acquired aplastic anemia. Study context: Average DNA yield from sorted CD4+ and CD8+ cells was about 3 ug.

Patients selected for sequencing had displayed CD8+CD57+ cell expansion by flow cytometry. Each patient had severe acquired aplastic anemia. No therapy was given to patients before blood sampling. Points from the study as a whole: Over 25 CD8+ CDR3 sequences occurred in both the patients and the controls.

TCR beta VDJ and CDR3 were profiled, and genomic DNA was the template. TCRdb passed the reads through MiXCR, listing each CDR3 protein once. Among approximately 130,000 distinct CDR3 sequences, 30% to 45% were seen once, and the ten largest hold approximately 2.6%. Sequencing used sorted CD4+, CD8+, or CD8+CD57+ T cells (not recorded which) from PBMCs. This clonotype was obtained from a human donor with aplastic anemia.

CDR3 DNA sequence: TGTGCCAGTTCCAGGGGGCCTGGAAACTATGGCTACACCTTC. As protein: CASSRGPGNYGYTF. The chain has TRBV19 and TRBJ1-2, with 8 nucleotides matching TRBD1. The germline CDR1 and CDR2 sequences are LNHDA and SQIVND (reference sequence). The J segment lost 2 bases and the V segment lost 8 bases, leaving 7 bases of the junction unmatched. This CDR3 contains 14 residues.